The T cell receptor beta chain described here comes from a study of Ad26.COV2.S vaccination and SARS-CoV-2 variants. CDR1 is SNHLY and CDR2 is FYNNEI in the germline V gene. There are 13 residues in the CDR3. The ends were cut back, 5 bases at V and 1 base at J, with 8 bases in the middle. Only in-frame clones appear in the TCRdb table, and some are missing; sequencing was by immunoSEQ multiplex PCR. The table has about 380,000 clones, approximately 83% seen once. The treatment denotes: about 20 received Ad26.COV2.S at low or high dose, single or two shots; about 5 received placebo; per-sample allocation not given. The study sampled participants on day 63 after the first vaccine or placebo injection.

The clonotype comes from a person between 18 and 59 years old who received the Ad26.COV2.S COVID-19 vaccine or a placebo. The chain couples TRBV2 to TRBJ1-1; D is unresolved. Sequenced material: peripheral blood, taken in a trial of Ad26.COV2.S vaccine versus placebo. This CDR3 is CASSSERNTEAFF. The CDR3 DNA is TGTGCCAGCAGTTCTGAAAGGAACACTGAAGCTTTCTTT.